These 9 T cell receptor beta chains were all obtained from the same sample, sequenced in a study of long-term antiretroviral therapy in people with HIV. The libraries were made with immunoSEQ v3.0 at survey level. Data came from immunoSEQ multiplex PCR; TCRdb stores just in-frame clones and leaves some out. The sample yields more than 15,000 clones, 91% seen once. The specimen was unsorted PBMCs, collected 0.3 years after starting antiretroviral therapy. These receptors all come from a man aged 55-75 years with HIV.

The rearrangement joins TRBV5-6 to TRBJ1-1; no clear D gene. The germline V gene has CDR1 SGHDT and CDR2 YYEEEE. The CDR3 contains 15 residues. V lost 4 bases, J lost 7 bases, and 20 bases lay in between. In nucleotides, the CDR3 is TGTGCCAGCAGCCCTGTCTTTAGTTCTGGGAGTGAAGCTTTCTTT. This encodes CASSPVFSSGSEAFF.

The chain uses TRBV7-9 and TRBJ1-4; D remains unclear. Germline CDR1 SEHNR, CDR2 FQNEAQ (reference sequence). CDR3 size: 15 residues. The germline V and J ends were trimmed by 1 base and 7 bases, with 13 bases remaining between them. CDR3 DNA sequence: TGTGCCAGCAGCTTAGTCGGGGAGGGAGCTGAAAAACTGTTTTTT. Its protein product is CASSLVGEGAEKLFF.

The chain uses TRBV6-5 and TRBJ2-7; possibly TRBD1 for D (5 bases). V was cut by 2 bases and J by 0 bases, with 5 bases left in between. CDR1 is MNHEY and CDR2 is SVGAGI in the germline V gene. The CDR3 sequence is 13 residues long. This CDR3 is CASSYDSSYEQYF. The DNA for the CDR3 is TGTGCCAGCAGTTACGACAGCTCCTACGAGCAGTACTTC.

This chain connects TRBV11-2 to TRBJ2-7; 9 bases are shared with TRBD2. The J segment lost 3 bases and the V segment lost 5 bases, leaving 8 bases of the junction unmatched. The CDR3 is 15 residues long. CDR1 and CDR2 (germline): SGHAT, FQNNGV. The CDR3 DNA reads TGTGCCAGCAGCGAATCTAGCGGGGTGGACTACGAGCAGTACTTC. This encodes CASSESSGVDYEQYF.

In the case of this clone: The junction shows a germline mismatch at one end, possibly a read error. The gene calls are TRBV7-3 and TRBJ2-1; either TRBD1 or TRBD2 may fit D (5 bases each). This CDR3 region has 15 residues. Per germline, CDR1 SGHTA and CDR2 FQGTGA. This CDR3 is CASSLSGGTYNEQFF. DNA of the CDR3: TGTGCCAGCAGTTTAAGTGGGGGTACCTACAATGAGCAGTTCTTC.

The chain combines TRBV14 with TRBJ2-3; TRBD2 agrees at 12 bases. The CDR3 runs to 16 residues. The germline V gene encodes CDR1 SGHDN and CDR2 FVKESK. Trimming took 1 base from V and 4 from J; bases not matched to a gene: 3. The CDR3 bases are TGTGCCAGCAGCCAAGGGACTAGCGGGAACGCAGATACGCAGTATTTT. Its translation is CASSQGTSGNADTQYF.

The chain is built from TRBV19 and TRBJ2-5; D gene uncertain. Trimming pared 4 bases from V and 5 bases from J, leaving 14 bases between. The CDR3 contains 14 residues. Per germline, CDR1 LNHDA and CDR2 SQIVND (reference sequence). The CDR3, as DNA: TGTGCCAGTAGTACCAGCCATGTAGGGGAGACCCAGTACTTC. The encoded protein is CASSTSHVGETQYF.

Judged by abundance, this clone is large. The chain has TRBV5-4 and TRBJ2-7; 8 bases match TRBD2. This CDR3 region has 15 residues. The germline V gene has CDR1 SGHNT and CDR2 YYREEE (reference sequence). J gave up 2 bases and V 1 base, and 5 bases lay outside the gene matches. Here the CDR3 reads CASSLTGGPAYEQYF. Written as DNA, the CDR3 is TGTGCCAGCAGCTTGACGGGGGGGCCGGCCTACGAGCAGTACTTC.

V is TRBV14 and J is TRBJ2-7; unclear D gene. CDR1 and CDR2 (germline): SGHDN, FVKESK. Trimming removed 2 bases from V and 0 bases from J, with 8 bases in between. This CDR3 spans 14 amino acids. CDR3 DNA: TGTGCCAGCAGCCAAAGCAGAAGCTCCTACGAGCAGTACTTC. This sequence encodes CASSQSRSSYEQYF.